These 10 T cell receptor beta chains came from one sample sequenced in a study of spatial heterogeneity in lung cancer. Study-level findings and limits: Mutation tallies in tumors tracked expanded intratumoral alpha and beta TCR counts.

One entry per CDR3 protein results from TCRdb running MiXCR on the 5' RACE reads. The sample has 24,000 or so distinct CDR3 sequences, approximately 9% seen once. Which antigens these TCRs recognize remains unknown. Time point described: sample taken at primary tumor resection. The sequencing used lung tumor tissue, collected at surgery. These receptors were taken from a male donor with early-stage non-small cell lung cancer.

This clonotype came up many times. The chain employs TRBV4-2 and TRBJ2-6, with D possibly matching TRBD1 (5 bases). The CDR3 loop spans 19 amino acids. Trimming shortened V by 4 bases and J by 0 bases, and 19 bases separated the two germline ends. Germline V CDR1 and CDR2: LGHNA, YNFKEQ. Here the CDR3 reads CASSLGQGVTPSGANVLTF. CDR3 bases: TGTGCCAGCAGCCTAGGACAAGGCGTAACTCCCTCTGGGGCCAACGTCCTGACTTTC.

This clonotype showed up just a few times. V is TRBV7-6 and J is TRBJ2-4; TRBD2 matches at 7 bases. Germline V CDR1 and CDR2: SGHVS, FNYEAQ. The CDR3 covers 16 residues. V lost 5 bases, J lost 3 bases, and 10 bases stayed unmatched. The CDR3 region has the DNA TGTGCCAGCAGCCCTACCGCTCGGGGGGTCAAAAACATTCAGTACTTC. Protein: CASSPTARGVKNIQYF.

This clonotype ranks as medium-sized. CDR3 loop: CAINRGSSNQPQHF. The DNA of the CDR3 is TGTGCCATCAACCGGGGCAGTAGCAATCAGCCCCAGCATTTT. The chain has TRBV6-1 and TRBJ1-5, with a tentative D call TRBD1 (5 bases). The CDR3 loop spans 14 amino acids. The germline gives CDR1 MNHNS, CDR2 SASEGT. V was pared by 10 bases and J by 0 bases, with 13 bases between.

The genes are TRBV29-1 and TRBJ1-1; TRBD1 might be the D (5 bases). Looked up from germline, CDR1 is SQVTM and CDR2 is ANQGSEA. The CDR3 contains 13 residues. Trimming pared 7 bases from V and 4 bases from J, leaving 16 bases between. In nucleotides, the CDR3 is TGCAGCGGGCATGAGCAGGGAGGCACTGAAGCTTTCTTT. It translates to CSGHEQGGTEAFF.

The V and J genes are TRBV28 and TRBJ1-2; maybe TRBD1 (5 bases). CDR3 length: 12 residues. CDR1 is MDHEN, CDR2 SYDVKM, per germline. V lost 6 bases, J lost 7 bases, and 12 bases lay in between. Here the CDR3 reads CASRGGLVGYTF. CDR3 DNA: TGTGCCAGCAGGGGGGGTCTTGTTGGCTACACCTTC.

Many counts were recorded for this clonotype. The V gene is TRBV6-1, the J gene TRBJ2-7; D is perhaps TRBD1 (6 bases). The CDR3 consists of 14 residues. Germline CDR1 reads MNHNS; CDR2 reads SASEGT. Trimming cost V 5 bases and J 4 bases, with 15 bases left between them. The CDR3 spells CASSRFGQPYEQYF. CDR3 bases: TGTGCCAGCAGTCGATTCGGACAGCCTTACGAGCAGTACTTC.

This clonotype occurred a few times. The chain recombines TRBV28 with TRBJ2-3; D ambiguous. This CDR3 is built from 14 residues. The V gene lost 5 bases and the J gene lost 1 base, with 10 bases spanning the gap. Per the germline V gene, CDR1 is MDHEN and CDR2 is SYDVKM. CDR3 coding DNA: TGTGCCAGCAGTGAAGGCTTCCGCACAGATACGCAGTATTTT. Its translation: CASSEGFRTDTQYF.

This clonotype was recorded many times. In DNA, the CDR3 is TGCAGCGTTGACGGGCTAGCGGGAGTAATAGAGACCCAGTACTTC. It encodes CSVDGLAGVIETQYF. The genes are TRBV29-1 and TRBJ2-5, with 10 bases lining up with TRBD2. Germline trimming cut 3 bases from V and 4 bases from J; bases unmatched to any gene: 8. The germline V gene has CDR1 SQVTM and CDR2 ANQGSEA. CDR3 length equals 15 residues.

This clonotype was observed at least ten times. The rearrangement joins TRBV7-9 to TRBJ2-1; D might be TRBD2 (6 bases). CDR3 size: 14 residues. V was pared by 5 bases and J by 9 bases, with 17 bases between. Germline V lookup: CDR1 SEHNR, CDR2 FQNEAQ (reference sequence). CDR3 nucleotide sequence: TGTGCCAGCAGCCCCAGACTAGACTCGGGTGAGCAGTTCTTC. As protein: CASSPRLDSGEQFF.

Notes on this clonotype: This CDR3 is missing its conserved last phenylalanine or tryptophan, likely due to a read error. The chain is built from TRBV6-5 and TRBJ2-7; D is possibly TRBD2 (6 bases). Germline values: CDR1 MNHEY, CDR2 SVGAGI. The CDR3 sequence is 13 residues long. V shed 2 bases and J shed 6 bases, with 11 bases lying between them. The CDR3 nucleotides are TGTGCCAGCAGTTACGGGACTCCCGGCGAGCAGTACTCC. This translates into CASSYGTPGEQYS.